A selection of T cell receptor beta chains follows, all from one sample in a study of T cell responses to AZD1222 COVID-19 vaccine. Produced via immunoSEQ multiplex PCR; TCRdb's table is partial and in-frame only. The sample includes about 120,000 clones, roughly nine tenths of them seen just once. The sample was peripheral blood, taken on day 0 of AZD1222 vaccination. These receptors originate from an adult in good health. Each CDR3 is given with its conserved first and last residue. A D gene is named only where the DNA matches it firmly. Clone size is given for some rows only: seen once, a few or many times, or a class if the clone is expanded.

.	.	TRBJ1-4	TRBV6-5	TGTGCCAGCAGTCTCTCGGGGGGGGCTGGTGAAAAACTGTTTTTT	CASSLSGGAGEKLFF
.	.	TRBJ1-1	TRBV5-6	TGTGCCAGCAGCTTTTCGTTCGCGAACACTGAAGCTTTCTTT	CASSFSFANTEAFF
.	TRBD1	TRBJ2-7	TRBV7-9	TGTGCCAGCAGCTTAGCGGACAGGGGGAACTACGAGCAGTACTTC	CASSLADRGNYEQYF
.	.	TRBJ1-4	TRBV2	TGTGCCAGCAGACAGCAGGTTGGAGAAAAACTGTTTTTT	CASRQQVGEKLFF
.	.	TRBJ2-5	TRBV6-5	TGTGCCAGCAGTCACCGGTACCAGTACTTC	CASSHRYQYF
.	.	TRBJ1-4	TRBV18	TGTGCCAGCTCACCTATAGGGGCGTTAGAAAAACTGTTTTTT	CASSPIGALEKLFF
.	TRBD1	TRBJ1-1	TRBV3-1/TRBV3-2	TGTGCCAGCAGCCAAGAGGACAGGCGGAACACTGAAGCTTTCTTT	CASSQEDRRNTEAFF
.	TRBD2	TRBJ2-1	TRBV7-9	TGTGCCAGCAGCTCTCGGACTAGCGGGAGATCCTACAATGAGCAGTTCTTC	CASSSRTSGRSYNEQFF
.	.	TRBJ2-7	TRBV2	TGTGCCAGCAGTAAGGAGCAGGGGATAAGGTACGAGCAGTACTTC	CASSKEQGIRYEQYF
.	.	TRBJ1-2	TRBV6-5	TGTGCCAGCAGCCCCAGAGAGAACTATGGCTACACCTTC	CASSPRENYGYTF
.	TRBD1	TRBJ1-4	TRBV3-1/TRBV3-2	TGTGCCAGCAGCCAAGATTGGACAGGGGGGAATGAAAAACTGTTTTTT	CASSQDWTGGNEKLFF
.	.	TRBJ2-2	TRBV10-3	TGTGCCATCAGTGAGCGGAGCAGCGCGAACACCGGGGAGCTGTTTTTT	CAISERSSANTGELFF
.	TRBD2	TRBJ2-1	TRBV6-2/TRBV6-3	TGTGCCAGCAGTAACACGACGGGAAGGGCGGGAGGGCCCTACAATGAGCAGTTCTTC	CASSNTTGRAGGPYNEQFF
.	.	TRBJ1-1	TRBV6-5	TGTGCCAGCAGTTTCGAGGATGCGGGCACTGAAGCTTTCTTT	CASSFEDAGTEAFF
.	.	TRBJ1-6	TRBV21-1	TGTGCCAGCAGCTCGCCAGGGCGCGTTAATTCACCCCTCCACTTT	CASSSPGRVNSPLHF
.	.	TRBJ1-2	TRBV7-9	TGTGCCAGCAGCTCCTGGGAGGGTGGCTACACCTTC	CASSSWEGGYTF
.	.	TRBJ1-2	TRBV28	TGTGCCAGCAGTTTACCATCCCAGGGAGCCTATGGCTACACCTTC	CASSLPSQGAYGYTF
.	TRBD1	TRBJ1-4	TRBV7-9	TGTGCCAGCAGCGACCAGGGACAGGGCGATGAAAAACTGTTTTTT	CASSDQGQGDEKLFF
.	TRBD1	TRBJ1-2	TRBV28	TGTGCCAGCAGTCACTGGGACAGGGGTTATGGCTACACCTTC	CASSHWDRGYGYTF
.	.	TRBJ1-4	TRBV7-9	TGTGCCAGCAGCGACCACTTCGCGCGCATAAGCGCAACTAATGAAAAACTGTTTTTT	CASSDHFARISATNEKLFF
few	TRBD2	TRBJ2-5	TRBV4-1	TGCGCCAGCAGCTTGACTAGCGGGACGGAGACCCAGTACTTC	CASSLTSGTETQYF
.	.	TRBJ2-7	TRBV3-1/TRBV3-2	TGTGCCAGCAGCCCAACCGAGGATGAGCAGTACTTC	CASSPTEDEQYF
.	.	TRBJ2-2	TRBV5-1	TGCGCCAGCAGCTTGGAACAGGCCACCGGGGAGCTGTTTTTT	CASSLEQATGELFF
few	TRBD2	TRBJ2-5	TRBV7-9	TGTGCCAGCAGCTCGACTAGCGGACACCTAGGTACCCAGTACTTC	CASSSTSGHLGTQYF
once	.	TRBJ1-1	TRBV6-5	TGTGCCAGCAGTTACAAGCCCTTATTCATGAACACTGAAGCTTTCTTT	CASSYKPLFMNTEAFF
.	.	TRBJ2-2	TRBV27	TGTGCCAGCAGTTTCAATAGGGTCGTCGCCGGGGAGCTGTTTTTT	CASSFNRVVAGELFF
.	TRBD2	TRBJ2-2	TRBV7-2	TGTGCCAGCAGCTTTGGCGGGGGGGCCCCCGGGGAGCTGTTTTTT	CASSFGGGAPGELFF
.	.	TRBJ2-7	TRBV21-1	TGTGCCAGCAGCAACGGGGGACAGGGGAGCTCCTACGAGCAGTACTTC	CASSNGGQGSSYEQYF
once	TRBD1	TRBJ1-4	TRBV7-2	TGTGCCAGCAGCCCGGGACAGGGAAGGGTATCAACTAATGAAAAACTGTTTTTT	CASSPGQGRVSTNEKLFF
.	.	TRBJ2-1	TRBV12-5	TGTGCTAGTGGTTTTCTAAATGAGCAGTTCTTC	CASGFLNEQFF
.	.	TRBJ1-6	TRBV5-1	TGCGCCAGCAGCTTGGTACAGGGAAATTCACCCCTCCACTTT	CASSLVQGNSPLHF
.	.	TRBJ1-5	TRBV28	TGTGCCAGCACTCAGGCGCAGGGTGGCAATCAGCCCCAGCATTTT	CASTQAQGGNQPQHF
.	.	TRBJ1-5	TRBV19	TGTGCCAGTAGTATAGATCCCCAGCGTAATCAGCCCCAGCATTTT	CASSIDPQRNQPQHF
.	.	TRBJ1-5	TRBV18	TGTGCCAGCTCACCGTATGAAGGGGACAATCAGCCCCAGCATTTT	CASSPYEGDNQPQHF
.	TRBD1	TRBJ2-5	TRBV7-9	TGTGCCAGCAGCTACGCCGGGACAGGGTCAGAGACCCAGTACTTC	CASSYAGTGSETQYF
.	TRBD1	TRBJ2-1	TRBV27	TGTGCCAGCAGTTCTAACAGGGGAAGAGGGAATGAGCAGTTCTTC	CASSSNRGRGNEQFF
.	TRBD2	TRBJ2-1	TRBV4-1	TGCGCCAGCAGCCAGTCCACTAGCGGGGGCCCTTACAATGAGCAGTTCTTC	CASSQSTSGGPYNEQFF
.	.	TRBJ1-1	TRBV14	TGTGCCAGCAGCCAAGATCAAGGGGTTGAGGTCACTCTGAACACTGAAGCTTTCTTT	CASSQDQGVEVTLNTEAFF
.	.	TRBJ1-2	TRBV12-3/TRBV12-4	TGTGCCATCGACGAAAGAGGGGCGGGTGGCTACACCTTC	CAIDERGAGGYTF
.	.	TRBJ2-7	TRBV28	TGTGCCAGTAACCCCGGGACAACAAACTACGAGCAGTACTTC	CASNPGTTNYEQYF
.	TRBD2	TRBJ2-5	TRBV27	TGTGCCAGCAGCCCCCACCGGGGGGGAGGGCCCGAGACCCAGTACTTC	CASSPHRGGGPETQYF
.	.	TRBJ2-7	TRBV5-1	TGCGCCAGCAGCTTTAAACAGGATTCCTACGAGCAGTACTTC	CASSFKQDSYEQYF
once	.	TRBJ1-2	TRBV30	TGTGCCTGGAGGTCCGACTTCAACTATGGCTACACCTTC	CAWRSDFNYGYTF
.	TRBD2	TRBJ2-2	TRBV5-5	TGTGCCAGCAGCGGCGGGGGACCAACCGGGGAGCTGTTTTTT	CASSGGGPTGELFF
.	.	TRBJ2-3	TRBV6-6	TGTGCCAGCAGTTACCCGGGTTGGGACGCAGATACGCAGTATTTT	CASSYPGWDADTQYF